This passage covers 6 T cell receptor beta chains from one sample sequenced in a study of shared clonotypes between healthy human individuals. Repertoires were generated with immunoSEQ multiplex PCR, while TCRdb's copy carries only in-frame clones and drops some. The data hold around 2.5 million clones, with 93% observed a single time. Material: naive CD4+ T cells from PBMCs. Subset defined: CD45RA+ positively selected. These TCRs come from a man between 18 and 35 years old in good health. Some clones in this sample may be carry-over from other donors' samples.

This clone showed up just once. The chain carries TRBV28 and TRBJ1-4, with unresolved D. The CDR3 consists of 13 residues. V was pared by 3 bases and J by 6 bases, with 8 bases between. Germline V gene data show CDR1 as MDHEN and CDR2 as SYDVKM. DNA of the CDR3: TGTGCCAGCAGTTTTCCTAGTGATGAAAAACTGTTTTTT. Translation gives CASSFPSDEKLFF.

The chain combines TRBV2 with TRBJ1-3; D ambiguous. CDR1 is SNHLY and CDR2 is FYNNEI in the germline V gene. The CDR3 length is 14 residues. V was trimmed by 4 bases and J by 0 bases, leaving 7 bases between them. The CDR3 DNA sequence: TGTGCCAGCAGTGGAGACCTCTCTGGAAACACCATATATTTT. Translation: CASSGDLSGNTIYF.

The chain couples TRBV6-5 to TRBJ1-3, with a tentative D call TRBD1 (5 bases). Germline V CDR1 and CDR2: MNHEY, SVGAGI. This CDR3 comprises 12 residues. With 2 bases removed from V and 8 bases from J, the gap between germline ends came to 7 bases. The CDR3 region has the DNA TGTGCCAGCAGTTACAGGGGCGACACCATATATTTT. Amino acids: CASSYRGDTIYF.

V gene TRBV15 combines with J gene TRBJ1-2; tentatively, D is TRBD1 (5 bases). Between the trimmed V and J ends, which lost 8 bases and 0 bases, there was a span of 13 bases. This CDR3 is built from 14 residues. From germline, CDR1 is LNHNV and CDR2 YYDKDF (reference sequence). CDR3 in amino acids: CATSWTGANYGYTF. The DNA for the CDR3 is TGTGCCACCTCATGGACGGGGGCTAACTATGGCTACACCTTC.

The chain uses TRBV29-1 and TRBJ2-5, with TRBD2 matching 7 bases. The CDR3 loop spans 13 amino acids. Trimming took 7 bases from V and 7 from J; bases not matched to a gene: 12. CDR1 is SQVTM and CDR2 is ANQGSEA in the germline V gene. In DNA, the CDR3 is TGCAGCGCCGCCCCGGGGGGTCGAGGGACCCAGTACTTC. Amino acid sequence: CSAAPGGRGTQYF. The variable domain in full, with the rest retrieved from reference TRBV29-1 and TRBJ2-5, is SAVISQKPSRDICQRGTSLTIQCQVDSQVTMMFWYRQQPGQSLTLIATANQGSEATYESGFVIDKFPISRPNLTFSTLTVSNMSPEDSSIYLCSAAPGGRGTQYFGPGTRLLVL.

The chain carries TRBV5-6 and TRBJ2-1; TRBD2 is a possible D gene (6 bases). V lost 6 bases and J 4 bases, leaving 8 bases between the germline ends. This CDR3 is built from 12 residues. CDR1 and CDR2 (germline): SGHDT, YYEEEE. DNA of the CDR3: TGTGCCAGCAATCGGGGGTACAATGAGCAGTTCTTC. The encoded protein is CASNRGYNEQFF.